What follows are 9 T cell receptor beta chains derived from one specimen sequenced in a study of cytomegalovirus exposure and HLA in healthy donors. Data came from immunoSEQ multiplex PCR; TCRdb stores just in-frame clones and leaves some out. The table has some 160,000 clones, roughly nine tenths seen once. The source material was PBMCs. The receptors were sampled from a man younger than 30 in good health and CMV-seronegative.

As regards this clone: Other DNA sequences from this sample encode an identical CDR3 as well. This chain joins TRBV30 and TRBJ2-7; D is ambiguous. Germline CDR1 GTSNPN, CDR2 SVGIG (reference sequence). Trimming pared 1 base from V and 0 bases from J, leaving 7 bases between. This CDR3 spans 13 amino acids. The CDR3: CAWSGGSSYEQYV. Written as DNA, the CDR3 is TGTGCCTGGAGTGGCGGAAGCTCCTACGAGCAGTACGTC.

This clone was observed a single time. The CDR3 is CAWSVDRGRPVTEAFF. The CDR3 nucleotides read TGTGCCTGGAGTGTCGACAGGGGTCGACCGGTCACTGAAGCTTTCTTT. The rearrangement links TRBV30 to TRBJ1-1, with TRBD1 matching 8 bases. CDR3 length: 16 amino acids. Germline V gene data show CDR1 as GTSNPN and CDR2 as SVGIG (reference sequence). V lost 0 bases, J lost 4 bases, and 10 bases stayed unmatched. The whole variable domain, remainder taken from reference TRBV30 and TRBJ1-1, is SQTIHQWPATLVQPVGSPLSLECTVEGTSNPNLYWYRQAAGRGLQLLFYSVGIGQISSEVPQNLSASRPQDRQFILSSKKLLLSDSGFYLCAWSVDRGRPVTEAFFGQGTRLTVV.

The chain recombines TRBV7-8 with TRBJ2-3; TRBD1 might be the D (5 bases). This CDR3 spans 14 amino acids. With 2 bases removed from V and 4 bases from J, the gap between germline ends came to 10 bases. The germline V gene has CDR1 SGHVS and CDR2 FQNEAQ. CDR3 amino acids: CASSLFRVSDTQYF. CDR3 nucleotide sequence: TGTGCCAGCAGCTTATTCAGGGTGTCAGATACGCAGTATTTT.

This chain connects TRBV27 to TRBJ1-5, with 8 bases matching TRBD1. The CDR3 is 14 residues long. The junction had 5 bases not matched to a gene; V was cut back by 4 bases and J by 6 bases. CDR1 and CDR2 (germline): MNHEY, SMNVEV (reference sequence). The CDR3 nucleotides are TGTGCCAGCAGTTGGACAGGGTTCGGTCAGCCCCAGCATTTT. It translates to CASSWTGFGQPQHF.

The J gene is TRBJ2-1, the V gene TRBV6-1; maybe TRBD2 (5 bases). The CDR3 consists of 11 residues. V was cut by 8 bases and J by 9 bases, with 11 bases left in between. CDR1 MNHNS and CDR2 SASEGT come from the germline V gene. This CDR3 reads CASQYGGEQFF. In nucleotides, the CDR3 is TGTGCCAGCCAGTATGGAGGTGAGCAGTTCTTC.

The V call is TRBV2, the J call TRBJ2-5; a possible D gene is TRBD1 (7 bases). CDR1 is SNHLY, CDR2 FYNNEI, per germline. This CDR3 has 13 amino acids. V dropped 6 bases and J dropped 7 bases, with 15 bases sitting between them. As DNA, the CDR3 is TGTGCCAGCAGGGTAACAGGGGAGGCGACCCAGTACTTC. This encodes CASRVTGEATQYF.

The chain recombines TRBV29-1 with TRBJ2-5, with D perhaps TRBD2 (5 bases). Looked up from germline, CDR1 is SQVTM and CDR2 is ANQGSEA. V was clipped by 4 bases and J by 3 bases, with 9 bases between them. CDR3 length equals 12 residues. CDR3 DNA: TGCAGCGTTGGGTCCGGGAAAGAGACCCAGTACTTC. Encoded protein: CSVGSGKETQYF.

The genes are TRBV18 and TRBJ2-7; TRBD1 matches at 10 bases. Germline lookup yields CDR1 KGHSH and CDR2 LQKENI. Germline trimming cut 4 bases from V and 5 bases from J; bases unmatched to any gene: 11. The CDR3 has 16 amino acids. CDR3 coding DNA: TGTGCCAGCTCACTATCAAGGACAGGGGGGGTGAACGAGCAGTACTTC. Its translation is CASSLSRTGGVNEQYF.

Here the CDR3 DNA reads TGTGCGTCGACTAGCGGCACAGATACGCAGTATTTT. It encodes CASTSGTDTQYF. The chain couples TRBV2 to TRBJ2-3; 8 bases align to TRBD2. CDR1 and CDR2 (germline): SNHLY, FYNNEI. The CDR3 is made up of 12 amino acids.